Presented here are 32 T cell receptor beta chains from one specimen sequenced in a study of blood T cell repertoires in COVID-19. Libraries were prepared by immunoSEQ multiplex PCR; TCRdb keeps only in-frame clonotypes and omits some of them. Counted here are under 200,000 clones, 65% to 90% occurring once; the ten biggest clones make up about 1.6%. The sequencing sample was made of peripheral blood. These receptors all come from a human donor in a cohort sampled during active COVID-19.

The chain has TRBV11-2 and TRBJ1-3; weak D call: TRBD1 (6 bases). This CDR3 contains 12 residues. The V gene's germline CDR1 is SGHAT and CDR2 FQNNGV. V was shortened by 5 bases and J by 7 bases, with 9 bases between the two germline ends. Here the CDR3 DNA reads TGTGCCAGCAGCGAACAGGGTAACACCATATATTTT. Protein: CASSEQGNTIYF.

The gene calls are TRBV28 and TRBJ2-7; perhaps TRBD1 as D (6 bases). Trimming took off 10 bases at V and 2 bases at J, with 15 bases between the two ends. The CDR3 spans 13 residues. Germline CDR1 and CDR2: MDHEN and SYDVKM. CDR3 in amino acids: CATRVGQTYEQYF. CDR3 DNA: TGTGCCACCCGGGTCGGACAGACCTACGAGCAGTACTTC.

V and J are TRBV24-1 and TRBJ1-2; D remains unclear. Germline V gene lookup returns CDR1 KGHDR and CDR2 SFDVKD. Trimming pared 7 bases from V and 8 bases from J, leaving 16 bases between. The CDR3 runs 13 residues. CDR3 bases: TGTGCCACCAGCCCGGGCCTCGGGAGAGGCTACACCTTC. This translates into CATSPGLGRGYTF.

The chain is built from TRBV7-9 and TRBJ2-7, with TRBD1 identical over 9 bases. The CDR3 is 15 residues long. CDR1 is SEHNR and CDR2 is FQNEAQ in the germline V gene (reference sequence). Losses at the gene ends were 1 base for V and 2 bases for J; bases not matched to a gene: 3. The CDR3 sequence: CASSLERQGAYEQYF. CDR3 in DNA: TGTGCCAGCAGCTTAGAGCGACAGGGGGCCTACGAGCAGTACTTC.

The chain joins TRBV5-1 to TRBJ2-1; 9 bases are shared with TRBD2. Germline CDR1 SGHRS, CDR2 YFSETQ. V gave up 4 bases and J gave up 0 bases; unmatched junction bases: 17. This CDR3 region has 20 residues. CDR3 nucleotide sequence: TGCGCCAGCAGCACAATGACTAGCGGTCTTGTTTTAAGCTCCTACAATGAGCAGTTCTTC. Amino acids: CASSTMTSGLVLSSYNEQFF.

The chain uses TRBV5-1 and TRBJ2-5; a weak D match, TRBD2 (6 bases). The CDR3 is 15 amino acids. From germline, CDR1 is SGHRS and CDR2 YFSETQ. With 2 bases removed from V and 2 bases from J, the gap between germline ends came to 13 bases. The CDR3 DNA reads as TGCGCCAGCAGCTTTCGCGGGGAGTGGCAAGAGACCCAGTACTTC. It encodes CASSFRGEWQETQYF.

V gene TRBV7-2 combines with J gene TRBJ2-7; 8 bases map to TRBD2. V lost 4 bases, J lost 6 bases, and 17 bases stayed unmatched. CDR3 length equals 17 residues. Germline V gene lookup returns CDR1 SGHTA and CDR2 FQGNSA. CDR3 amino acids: CASSSRLAGPKGREQYF. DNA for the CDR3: TGTGCCAGCAGCTCCCGGCTAGCGGGCCCCAAGGGGCGCGAGCAGTACTTC.

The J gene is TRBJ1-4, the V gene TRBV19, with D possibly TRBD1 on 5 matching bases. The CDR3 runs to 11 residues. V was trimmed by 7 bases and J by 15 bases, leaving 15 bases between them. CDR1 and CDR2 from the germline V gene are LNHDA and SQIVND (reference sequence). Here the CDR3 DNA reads TGTGCCAGTACGGCGGACGGGGGGATGTTTTTT. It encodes CASTADGGMFF.

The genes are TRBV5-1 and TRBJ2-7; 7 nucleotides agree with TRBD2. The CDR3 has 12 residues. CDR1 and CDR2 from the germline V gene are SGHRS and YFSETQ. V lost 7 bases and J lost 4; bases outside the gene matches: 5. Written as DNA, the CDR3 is TGCGCCAGCCGCAACGGGGGGTACGAGCAGTACTTC. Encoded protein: CASRNGGYEQYF.

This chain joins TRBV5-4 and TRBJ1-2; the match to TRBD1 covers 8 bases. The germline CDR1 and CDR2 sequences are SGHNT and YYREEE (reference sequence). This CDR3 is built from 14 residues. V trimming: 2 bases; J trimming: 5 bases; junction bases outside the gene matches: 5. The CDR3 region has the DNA TGTGCCAGCAGCTTACGACAGGGGAGGTATGGCTACACCTTC. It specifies CASSLRQGRYGYTF.

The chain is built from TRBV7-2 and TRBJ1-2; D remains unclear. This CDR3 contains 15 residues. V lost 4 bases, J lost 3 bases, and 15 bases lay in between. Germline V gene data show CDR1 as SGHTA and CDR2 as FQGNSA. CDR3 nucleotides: TGTGCCAGCAGCTCATCCTGGGCGCGGGACTATGGCTACACCTTC. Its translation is CASSSSWARDYGYTF.

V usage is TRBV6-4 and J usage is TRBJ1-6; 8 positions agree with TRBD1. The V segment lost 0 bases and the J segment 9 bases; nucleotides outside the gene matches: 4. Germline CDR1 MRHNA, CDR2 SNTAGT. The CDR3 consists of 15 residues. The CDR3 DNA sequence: TGTGCCAGCAGTGACTCGGGGACAGGCTCTTCACCCCTCCACTTT. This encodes CASSDSGTGSSPLHF.

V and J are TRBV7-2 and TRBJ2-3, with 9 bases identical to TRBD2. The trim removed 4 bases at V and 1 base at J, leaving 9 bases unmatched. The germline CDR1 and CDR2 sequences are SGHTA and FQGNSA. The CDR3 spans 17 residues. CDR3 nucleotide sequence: TGTGCCAGCAGCTCCGCCAGGCTAGCGGGGCGCACAGATACGCAGTATTTT. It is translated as CASSSARLAGRTDTQYF.

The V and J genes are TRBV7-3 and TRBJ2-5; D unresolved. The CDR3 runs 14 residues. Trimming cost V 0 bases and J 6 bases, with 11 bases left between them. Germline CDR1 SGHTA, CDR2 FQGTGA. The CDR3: CASSLTAGSKTQYF. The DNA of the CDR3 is TGTGCCAGCAGCTTAACGGCCGGGTCGAAGACCCAGTACTTC.

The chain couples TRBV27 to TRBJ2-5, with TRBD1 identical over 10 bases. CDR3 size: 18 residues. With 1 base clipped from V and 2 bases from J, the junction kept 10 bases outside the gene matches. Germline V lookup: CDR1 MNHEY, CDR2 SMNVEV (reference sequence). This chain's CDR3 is CASSLYPATGGFQETQYF. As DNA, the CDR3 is TGTGCCAGCAGTTTATACCCCGCGACAGGGGGCTTTCAAGAGACCCAGTACTTC.

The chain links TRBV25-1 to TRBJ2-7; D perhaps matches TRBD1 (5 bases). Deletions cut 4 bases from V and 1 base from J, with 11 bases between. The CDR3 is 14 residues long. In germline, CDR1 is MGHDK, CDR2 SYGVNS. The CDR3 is CASSAGAISYEQYF. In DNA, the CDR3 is TGTGCCAGCAGTGCTGGGGCGATTTCCTACGAGCAGTACTTC.

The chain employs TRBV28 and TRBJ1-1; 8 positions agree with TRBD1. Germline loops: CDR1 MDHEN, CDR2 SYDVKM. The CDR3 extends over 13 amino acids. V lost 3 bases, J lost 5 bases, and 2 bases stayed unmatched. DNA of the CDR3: TGTGCCAGCAGTTTGGACAGGGAAACTGAAGCTTTCTTT. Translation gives CASSLDRETEAFF.

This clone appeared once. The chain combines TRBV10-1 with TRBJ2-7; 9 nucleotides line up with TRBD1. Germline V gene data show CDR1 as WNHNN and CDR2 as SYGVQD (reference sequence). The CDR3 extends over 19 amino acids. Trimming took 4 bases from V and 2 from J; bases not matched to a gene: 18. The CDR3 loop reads CASSGTPGQGPGPAYEQYF. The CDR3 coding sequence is TGCGCCAGCAGTGGGACTCCGGGACAGGGACCGGGTCCAGCCTACGAGCAGTACTTC.

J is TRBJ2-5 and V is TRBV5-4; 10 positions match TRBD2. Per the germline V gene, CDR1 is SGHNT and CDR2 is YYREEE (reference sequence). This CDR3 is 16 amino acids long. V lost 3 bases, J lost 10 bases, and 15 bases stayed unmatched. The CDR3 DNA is TGTGCCAGCAGCTCGGCTCAGCGGGGGGGCCAAAGGGACCAGTACTTC. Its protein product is CASSSAQRGGQRDQYF.

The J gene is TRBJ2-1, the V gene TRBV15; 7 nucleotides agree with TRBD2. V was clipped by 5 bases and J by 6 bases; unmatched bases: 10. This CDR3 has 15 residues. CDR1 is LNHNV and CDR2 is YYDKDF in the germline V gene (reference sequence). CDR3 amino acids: CATSLRTSGGNEQFF. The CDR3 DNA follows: TGTGCCACCAGCTTACGGACTAGTGGGGGCAATGAGCAGTTCTTC.

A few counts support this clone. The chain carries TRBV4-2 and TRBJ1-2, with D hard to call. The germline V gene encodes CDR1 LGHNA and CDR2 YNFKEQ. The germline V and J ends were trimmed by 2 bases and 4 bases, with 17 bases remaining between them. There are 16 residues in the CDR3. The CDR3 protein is CASSQSAVSAVYGYTF. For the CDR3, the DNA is TGTGCCAGCAGCCAAAGTGCGGTATCAGCGGTCTATGGCTACACCTTC.

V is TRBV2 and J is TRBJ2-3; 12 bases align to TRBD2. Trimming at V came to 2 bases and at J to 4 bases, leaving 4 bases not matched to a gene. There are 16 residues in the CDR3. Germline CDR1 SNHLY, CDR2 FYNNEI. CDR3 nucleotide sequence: TGTGCCAGCAGTGAATCGGCTAGCGGGGGGGCAGATACGCAGTATTTT. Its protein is CASSESASGGADTQYF.

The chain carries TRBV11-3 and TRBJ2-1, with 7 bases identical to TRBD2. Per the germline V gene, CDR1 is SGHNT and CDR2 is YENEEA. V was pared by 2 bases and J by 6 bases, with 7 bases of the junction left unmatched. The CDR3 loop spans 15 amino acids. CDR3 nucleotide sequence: TGTGCCAGCAGCTTAACACCGGGAGGTGGCAATGAGCAGTTCTTC. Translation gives CASSLTPGGGNEQFF.

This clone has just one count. For the CDR3, the DNA is TGTGCCAGCTCGCCGGGACTAGCAGGGGAGACCCAGTACTTC. Protein sequence: CASSPGLAGETQYF. This chain links TRBV18 with TRBJ2-5; 9 bases match TRBD2. Germline-derived CDR1 and CDR2 are KGHSH and LQKENI. V dropped 6 bases and J dropped 5; count of bases not matched to a gene: 7. The length of the CDR3 is 14 residues.

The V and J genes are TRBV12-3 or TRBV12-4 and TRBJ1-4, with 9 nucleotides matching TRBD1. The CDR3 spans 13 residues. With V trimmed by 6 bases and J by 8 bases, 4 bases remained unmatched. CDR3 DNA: TGTGCCAGCAGACAGGGGGCAGGGGAAAAACTGTTTTTT. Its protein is CASRQGAGEKLFF.

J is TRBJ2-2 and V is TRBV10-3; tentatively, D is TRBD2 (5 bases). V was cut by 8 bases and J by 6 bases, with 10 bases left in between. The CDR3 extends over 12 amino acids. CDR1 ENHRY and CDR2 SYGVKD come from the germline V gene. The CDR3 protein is CAIGPEAGELFF. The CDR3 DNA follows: TGTGCCATCGGCCCGGAGGCCGGGGAGCTGTTTTTT.

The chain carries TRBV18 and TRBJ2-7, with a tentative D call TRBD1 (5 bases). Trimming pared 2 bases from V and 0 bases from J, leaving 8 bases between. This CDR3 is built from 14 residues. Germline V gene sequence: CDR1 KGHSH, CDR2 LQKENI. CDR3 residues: CASSPSQGSYEQYF. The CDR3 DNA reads TGTGCCAGCTCACCAAGTCAGGGCTCCTACGAGCAGTACTTC.

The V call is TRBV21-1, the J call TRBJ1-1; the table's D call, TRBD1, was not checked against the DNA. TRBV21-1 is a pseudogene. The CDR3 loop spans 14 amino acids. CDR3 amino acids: CASSKGQGQTEAFF. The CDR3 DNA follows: TGTGCCAGCAGCAAGGGACAGGGGCAAACTGAAGCTTTCTTT.

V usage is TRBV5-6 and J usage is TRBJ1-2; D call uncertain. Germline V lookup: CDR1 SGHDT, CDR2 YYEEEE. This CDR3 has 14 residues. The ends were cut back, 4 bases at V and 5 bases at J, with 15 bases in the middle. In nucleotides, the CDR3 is TGTGCCAGCAGCCTGACAACCTCAAGATATGGCTACACCTTC. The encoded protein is CASSLTTSRYGYTF.

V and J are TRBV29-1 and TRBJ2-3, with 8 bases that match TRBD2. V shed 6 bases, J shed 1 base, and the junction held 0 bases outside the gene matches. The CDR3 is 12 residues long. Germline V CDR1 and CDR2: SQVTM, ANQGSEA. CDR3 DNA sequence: TGCAGCGTACTAGCGGGCACAGATACGCAGTATTTT. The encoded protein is CSVLAGTDTQYF.

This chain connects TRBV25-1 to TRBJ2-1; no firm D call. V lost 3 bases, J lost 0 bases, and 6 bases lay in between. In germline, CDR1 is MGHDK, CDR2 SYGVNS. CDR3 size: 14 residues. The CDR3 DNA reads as TGTGCCAGCAGTGATCCGGGCTCCTACAATGAGCAGTTCTTC. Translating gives CASSDPGSYNEQFF.

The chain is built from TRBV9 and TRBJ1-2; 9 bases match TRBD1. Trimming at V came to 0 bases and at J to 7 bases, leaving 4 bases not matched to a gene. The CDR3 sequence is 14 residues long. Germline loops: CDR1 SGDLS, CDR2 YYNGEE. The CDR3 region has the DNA TGTGCCAGCAGCGTAGATACAGGGGGCATTGGCTACACCTTC. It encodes CASSVDTGGIGYTF.